This entry concerns a single T cell receptor beta chain. Its antigen is unidentified. The same CDR3 also results from other DNA sequences found in this sample. CDR3 size: 14 residues. Germline assignment: CDR1 MNHEY and CDR2 SMNVEV (reference sequence). Trimming shortened V by 6 bases and J by 4 bases, and 16 bases separated the two germline ends. The sample originates from a study of cytomegalovirus exposure and HLA in healthy donors. Notes on the study in general: The productive fraction for most TCR beta V segments was about 87% or about 30% in an earlier analysis.

It was with 60 Vbeta and 13 Jbeta primers that the PCR ran. Clones were read by immunoSEQ multiplex PCR, and TCRdb kept only the in-frame ones, dropping some. This sample yields 100,000 to 150,000 clones, of which 70% to 90% are seen a single time; around 19% belongs to the top ten. The chain has TRBV27 and TRBJ2-7, with a tentative D call TRBD1 (6 bases). The receptor's source is a man younger than 35 in good health and CMV-seropositive. Source material: PBMCs. The CDR3 nucleotides read TGTGCCAGCAGCTTAAGGGGGTTATCTTACGAGCAGTACTTC. Residues: CASSLRGLSYEQYF.